Listed below are T cell receptor beta chains from one sample, sequenced in a study of neoadjuvant anti-PD-1 for oral cavity cancer. Profiling relied on immunoSEQ multiplex PCR, and the TCRdb table lists in-frame clones only, not all of them. The table lists some 15,000 clones, roughly 71% of them singletons, with less than 3% in the top ten. The source material was PBMCs, sampled before nivolumab (anti-PD-1) treatment. The source is a person between 40 and 85 years old with oral cavity squamous cell carcinoma. Each CDR3 is given with its conserved first and last residue. Fields, in order: D gene, CDR3 length, V gene, CDR3 protein. A D gene is named only where the DNA matches it firmly.

>TRBD2|15|TRBV11-2
CASSLEISGSNEQFF
>-|12|TRBV19
CASSEDNEKLFF
>TRBD2|16|TRBV10-2
CASSGTSGGIFDTQYF
>-|22|TRBV13
CASSLVYRGASGWKVVPYEQYF
>TRBD1|15|TRBV2
CASRGVRTGTDGYTF
>TRBD1|16|TRBV15
CATSRGRGQSTLGYTF
>-|17|TRBV28
CASSTTARQYSNQPQHF
>-|14|TRBV11-2
CASTRILRPGELFF
>TRBD1|17|TRBV9
CASSVSGTGFSGNTIYF
>-|14|TRBV6-5
CASIRTVNSYEQYF
>-|14|TRBV10-3
CAISDRLMNTEAFF
>TRBD1|16|TRBV11-2
CASSATGGVAGNTIYF
>-|13|TRBV6-5
CASSRPNTGELFF
>-|15|TRBV11-2
CASSGLRGGIGDYTF
>TRBD1|14|TRBV29-1
CSVEAGTGVYEQYF
>TRBD2|16|TRBV4-1
CASSHPSGGGPGEQFF
>-|15|TRBV7-9
CASSTSTGYNEKLFF
>-|15|TRBV7-9
CASSPPGRAKNIQYF
>-|12|TRBV18
CASSLEAYGYTF
>-|15|TRBV6-1
CASSEGAADGNTIYF
>TRBD1|18|TRBV10-3
CAISESWDRSSGANEQFF
>TRBD2|20|TRBV4-1
CASSQALLAGGLSNTGELFF
>-|15|TRBV5-6
CASSLGGGAGQPQHF
>-|15|TRBV5-4
CASSLGTQAYNEQFF
>-|21|TRBV12-5
CASGLMMSRGLSWSSYNEQFF
>-|14|TRBV30
CAWSVQPMNTEAFF
>-|12|TRBV5-6
CASSLGSNEQFF
>-|15|TRBV5-6
CASSLAQANPYGYTF
>-|14|TRBV29-1
CSVEDPTDYNEQFF
>-|14|TRBV30
CAWNRGGNNQPQHF
>TRBD1|15|TRBV5-1
CASDRGQGNTGELFF
>-|12|TRBV7-8
CAGDSNTGELFF
>-|13|TRBV19
CASSRDLNQPQHF
>-|15|TRBV15
CATSPMRAAGNTIYF
>TRBD1|13|TRBV11-2
CASSPDRAYGYTF
>-|16|TRBV30
CAWREIGRGANYGYTF
>TRBD2|16|TRBV5-4
CASSEGGLADQETQYF
>TRBD1|15|TRBV7-9
CASSLGTGGVPEQYF